These 27 T cell receptor beta chains were sequenced from one sample in a study of T cell responses to AZD1222 COVID-19 vaccine (dated by TCRdb to the early 2020s). Library construction relied on the immunoSEQ multiplex PCR assay. Here the immuneACCESS table is served through TCRdb, limited to in-frame sequences with V and J called. Missing clones are a known gap in these copies; in checked studies unresolved V genes cover under half, and the rest lacks a known reason. In this sample the table shows 75,000 to 100,000 clones, about 85% of which occur a single time. About 12% of the sample belongs to the ten largest clones. Read against the paper, the sample's time point label means: baseline before first vaccination. Sample: peripheral blood, taken on day 0 of AZD1222 vaccination. These receptors were taken from an adult in good health.

The sample holds one count of this clone. The chain employs TRBV4-3 and TRBJ2-1, with TRBD2 as a possible D gene (5 bases). The CDR3 has 15 amino acids. In germline, CDR1 is LGHNA, CDR2 YSLEER. V was trimmed by 0 bases and J by 3 bases, leaving 9 bases between them. CDR3 residues: CASSQEVGIYNEQFF. The CDR3 DNA reads TGCGCCAGCAGCCAAGAAGTCGGGATCTACAATGAGCAGTTCTTC.

The chain carries TRBV20-1 and TRBJ1-2; D is possibly TRBD1 (5 bases). V lost 5 bases to trimming and J lost 6 bases, with 10 bases between them. CDR3 size: 11 residues. Germline loops: CDR1 DFQATT, CDR2 SNEGSKA (reference sequence). The CDR3 nucleotides are TGCAGTGCTCTGGGGACGCATGGCTACACCTTC. Its protein is CSALGTHGYTF.

The V and J genes are TRBV25-1 and TRBJ1-5, with D unresolved. V lost 1 base and J 4 bases, leaving 8 bases between the germline ends. Germline V gives CDR1 MGHDK, CDR2 SYGVNS. This CDR3 is built from 14 residues. CDR3 coding DNA: TGTGCCAGCAGTGAATCGGGGTGGAATCAGCCCCAGCATTTT. Its translation: CASSESGWNQPQHF.

The gene calls are TRBV18 and TRBJ1-4, with no clear D. CDR3 length: 15 residues. Trimming removed 2 bases at V and 5 bases at J, with 12 bases between. Germline CDR1 and CDR2: KGHSH and LQKENI. The CDR3 here is CASSPVTSPNEKLFF. The CDR3 region has the DNA TGTGCCAGCTCACCAGTGACAAGTCCAAATGAAAAACTGTTTTTT.

This sequence joins TRBV5-1 and TRBJ1-6, with a tentative D call TRBD1 (6 bases). Germline V gene lookup returns CDR1 SGHRS and CDR2 YFSETQ. CDR3 size: 17 residues. Trimming took 4 bases from V and 7 from J, leaving 21 bases between them. The DNA for the CDR3 is TGCGCCAGCAGCGCGGAGGGGTTCTGGGGGCAGAATTCACCCCTCCACTTT. Residues: CASSAEGFWGQNSPLHF.

V and J are TRBV10-3 and TRBJ1-4; perhaps TRBD1 as D (5 bases). V lost 5 bases and J 5 bases, leaving 15 bases between the germline ends. The length of the CDR3 is 15 residues. Per the germline V gene, CDR1 is ENHRY and CDR2 is SYGVKD. For the CDR3, the DNA is TGTGCCATCAGTCCCAGGGACGGCTTGAATGAAAAACTGTTTTTT. Protein: CAISPRDGLNEKLFF.

This clone was detected only a few times. The genes are TRBV18 and TRBJ1-1, with D uncertain. The V and J ends lost 0 bases and 2 bases respectively, with 4 bases between them. Germline V gene data show CDR1 as KGHSH and CDR2 as LQKENI. The CDR3 extends over 13 amino acids. CDR3 bases: TGTGCCAGCTCACCACCGGACAACACTGAAGCTTTCTTT. Its protein product is CASSPPDNTEAFF.

J is TRBJ2-7 and V is TRBV30; no definite D call. The ends were cut back, 1 base at V and 3 bases at J, with 4 bases in the middle. Germline V lookup: CDR1 GTSNPN, CDR2 SVGIG (reference sequence). The CDR3 spans 11 residues. CDR3: CAWSERYEQYF. The CDR3, as DNA: TGTGCCTGGAGTGAACGCTACGAGCAGTACTTC.

The chain couples TRBV9 to TRBJ2-3; 8 bases line up with TRBD2. J lost 2 bases, V lost 7 bases, and 9 bases had no gene match. This CDR3 has 15 residues. Germline V gives CDR1 SGDLS, CDR2 YYNGEE. As DNA, the CDR3 is TGTGCCAGCGGCTATAATAGCGGGGCCACAGATACGCAGTATTTT. Translated, it gives CASGYNSGATDTQYF.

The rearrangement uses TRBV24-1 and TRBJ1-5; D remains ambiguous. The CDR3 has 12 residues. Looked up from germline, CDR1 is KGHDR and CDR2 is SFDVKD. Trimming left V 1 base short and J 9 bases short, with 6 bases between. The CDR3 is CATSDFLRPQHF. CDR3 DNA sequence: TGTGCCACCAGTGATTTTCTCCGGCCCCAGCATTTT.

The chain employs TRBV27 and TRBJ1-2, with D possibly TRBD1 on 6 matching bases. V lost 6 bases and J 2 bases, leaving 19 bases between the germline ends. The CDR3 extends over 16 amino acids. The germline V gene encodes CDR1 MNHEY and CDR2 SMNVEV (reference sequence). CDR3 nucleotide sequence: TGTGCCAGCAGCTCCTCACAGGGAACGCGAAACTATGGCTACACCTTC. It translates to CASSSSQGTRNYGYTF.

CDR3 DNA sequence: TGTGCCAGCAGTCAACAGAATTCACCCCTCCACTTT. As protein: CASSQQNSPLHF. V gene TRBV2 combines with J gene TRBJ1-6; D is unresolved. CDR3 length: 12 amino acids. V was pared by 5 bases and J by 7 bases, with 6 bases between. Germline CDR1 and CDR2: SNHLY and FYNNEI.

The chain is built from TRBV2 and TRBJ2-3; D gene ambiguous. Trimming removed 3 bases from V and 0 bases from J, with 13 bases in between. Germline assignment: CDR1 SNHLY and CDR2 FYNNEI. This CDR3 region has 16 residues. The CDR3 coding sequence is TGTGCCAGCAGTGATGGGCCAGCCTCTAGCACAGATACGCAGTATTTT. Its translation is CASSDGPASSTDTQYF.

This clone has only one observation. This chain's CDR3 is CASTPPRGAHEQYF. CDR3 bases: TGTGCCAGCACCCCCCCCCGGGGGGCCCACGAGCAGTACTTC. The rearrangement uses TRBV28 and TRBJ2-7, with D perhaps matching TRBD2 (7 bases). The CDR3 totals 14 residues. Trimming removed 7 bases from V and 5 bases from J, with 18 bases in between. CDR1 and CDR2 (germline): MDHEN, SYDVKM.

The CDR3 nucleotides read TGTGCCATCAGTGTGGGCGCGCAGGGGCGAAACTATGGCTACACCTTC. This sequence encodes CAISVGAQGRNYGYTF. The chain couples TRBV10-3 to TRBJ1-2; a weak D match, TRBD1 (6 bases). Germline V gene lookup returns CDR1 ENHRY and CDR2 SYGVKD. V lost 4 bases to trimming and J lost 2 bases, with 17 bases between them. The CDR3 runs 16 residues.

The chain joins TRBV12-3 or TRBV12-4 to TRBJ1-2; D is undetermined. Trimming took 6 bases from V and 8 from J, leaving 13 bases between them. The CDR3 spans 12 residues. For the CDR3, the DNA is TGTGCCAGCAGCCTGTGGGGAGGCGGCTACACCTTC. Its protein product is CASSLWGGGYTF.

V is TRBV7-2 and J is TRBJ1-6; tentative D call: TRBD1 (5 bases). Trimming took 0 bases from V and 7 from J, leaving 10 bases between them. Germline lookup yields CDR1 SGHTA and CDR2 FQGNSA. The CDR3 loop spans 15 amino acids. This CDR3 is CASSLARGLNSPLHF. In DNA, the CDR3 is TGTGCCAGCAGCTTAGCGAGGGGCCTAAATTCACCCCTCCACTTT.

In this sample, this clone turned up a few times. The V gene is TRBV5-4, the J gene TRBJ2-7; maybe TRBD2 (6 bases). The CDR3 is 11 amino acids. CDR1 SGHNT and CDR2 YYREEE come from the germline V gene (reference sequence). Deletions cut 5 bases from V and 5 bases from J, with 8 bases between. The DNA of the CDR3 is TGTGCCAGCAGAGGAGGGAACGAGCAGTACTTC. Amino acids: CASRGGNEQYF. Using reference TRBV5-4 and TRBJ2-7 for the parts outside the CDR3, the full variable domain is ETGVTQSPTHLIKTRGQQVTLRCSSQSGHNTVSWYQQALGQGPQFIFQYYREEENGRGNFPPRFSGLQFPNYSSELNVNALELDDSALYLCASRGGNEQYFGPGTRLTVT.

In DNA, the CDR3 is TGTGCCAGCAGTGAAGCTAGCGGGAGCACAGATACGCAGTATTTT. Protein product: CASSEASGSTDTQYF. The chain recombines TRBV6-1 with TRBJ2-3; 7 bases agree with TRBD2. This CDR3 is built from 15 residues. CDR1 and CDR2 (germline): MNHNS, SASEGT. Germline trimming cut 0 bases from V and 0 bases from J; bases unmatched to any gene: 0.

The rearrangement joins TRBV5-5 to TRBJ2-1, with a weak D call TRBD2 (6 bases). Germline CDR1 is SGHKS and CDR2 is YYEKEE (reference sequence). Trimming removed 4 bases at V and 0 bases at J, with 11 bases between. The CDR3 covers 15 residues. This CDR3 is CASSQDGSSYNEQFF. CDR3 coding DNA: TGTGCCAGCAGCCAGGACGGGAGCTCCTACAATGAGCAGTTCTTC.

The chain couples TRBV5-4 to TRBJ2-3; 8 bases agree with TRBD1. Trimming removed 4 bases from V and 3 bases from J; junction bases left unmatched: 10. The germline V gene has CDR1 SGHNT and CDR2 YYREEE (reference sequence). The CDR3 runs 16 residues. DNA for the CDR3: TGTGCCAGCAGCGACCCCGGGCAGGGGGCTACAGATACGCAGTATTTT. This sequence encodes CASSDPGQGATDTQYF.

The chain carries TRBV6-5 and TRBJ1-1, with D uncertain. Germline V CDR1 and CDR2: MNHEY, SVGAGI. The CDR3 runs to 15 residues. Trimming cost V 4 bases and J 0 bases, with 12 bases left between them. The CDR3 coding sequence is TGTGCCAGCAGTTTGCACAGCCAAATGAACACTGAAGCTTTCTTT. Protein sequence: CASSLHSQMNTEAFF.

The chain employs TRBV7-2 and TRBJ2-2; D could derive from TRBD1 or TRBD2 (5 bases each). This CDR3 has 14 residues. The germline V gene encodes CDR1 SGHTA and CDR2 FQGNSA. Trimming shortened V by 5 bases and J by 7 bases, and 14 bases separated the two germline ends. DNA of the CDR3: TGTGCCAGCAGCGCAGGGACCGGCCACGGGGAGCTGTTTTTT. Its translation is CASSAGTGHGELFF.

This chain uses TRBV5-1 with TRBJ2-3; 8 nucleotides match TRBD1. Trimming cost V 2 bases and J 3 bases; bases outside gene matches: 5. The germline CDR1 and CDR2 sequences are SGHRS and YFSETQ. This CDR3 comprises 15 residues. This CDR3 is CASSFPGGSTDTQYF. DNA of the CDR3: TGCGCCAGCAGCTTCCCAGGGGGCTCTACAGATACGCAGTATTTT.

This clone was counted only a few times. The chain links TRBV10-3 to TRBJ1-5, with no clear D. CDR1 is ENHRY, CDR2 SYGVKD, per germline. Deletions cut 5 bases from V and 7 bases from J, with 9 bases between. This CDR3 region has 12 residues. CDR3 loop: CAISPGGQPQHF. DNA of the CDR3: TGTGCCATCAGTCCAGGTGGACAGCCCCAGCATTTT.

A few counts support this clone. V gene TRBV6-5 combines with J gene TRBJ1-4; TRBD1 is a possible D gene (5 bases). The CDR3 runs 14 residues. V lost 6 bases and J 7 bases, leaving 15 bases between the germline ends. The germline CDR1 and CDR2 sequences are MNHEY and SVGAGI. CDR3 sequence: CASSPPGGGEKLFF. CDR3 coding DNA: TGTGCCAGCAGCCCCCCCGGGGGTGGTGAAAAACTGTTTTTT.

CDR3 sequence reads: CASSQVWGLPAYEQYF. CDR3 in DNA: TGCGCCAGCAGCCAAGTATGGGGGCTTCCCGCCTACGAGCAGTACTTC. J is TRBJ2-7 and V is TRBV4-3; D may be TRBD1 (6 bases). Deletions cut 1 base from V and 2 bases from J, with 15 bases between. CDR3 size: 16 residues. Germline V CDR1 and CDR2: LGHNA, YSLEER.